This T cell receptor beta chain is drawn from a study of regulatory T cells in long-lasting Graves disease. Time point reported: persistent/refractory GD, antithyroid drugs over 5 years with positive TRAb. Making the TCR library involved RNA that had been extracted from PBMCs. In building TCR beta libraries, iRepertoire HTBI primers were used together with Arm-PCR of CDR3 regions. Authors' analysis steps: The study identified around 62 TRBV and more than 11 TRBJ segments across samples. MiXCR, run by TCRdb on the multiplex PCR reads, gives a single entry per CDR3 protein. These V and J calls are TCRdb output, not the study's own analysis. The table lists a few hundred thousand distinct CDR3 sequences, roughly a quarter of them singletons. This CDR3 region has 14 residues. With 5 bases clipped from V and 0 bases from J, the junction kept 4 bases outside the gene matches. Germline CDR1 is MNHNS and CDR2 is SASEGT.

In its sample, this clonotype was seen a few times. This chain links TRBV6-1 with TRBJ2-7; 7 nucleotides agree with TRBD1. The clonotype was recovered from a female donor with Graves disease. This specimen was peripheral blood mononuclear cells (PBMCs), taken when the disease was refractory, from a patient treated with antithyroid drugs. CDR3 DNA sequence: TGTGCCAGCAGTAAGGACAGGAGCTCCTACGAGCAGTACTTC. Its translation is CASSKDRSSYEQYF.